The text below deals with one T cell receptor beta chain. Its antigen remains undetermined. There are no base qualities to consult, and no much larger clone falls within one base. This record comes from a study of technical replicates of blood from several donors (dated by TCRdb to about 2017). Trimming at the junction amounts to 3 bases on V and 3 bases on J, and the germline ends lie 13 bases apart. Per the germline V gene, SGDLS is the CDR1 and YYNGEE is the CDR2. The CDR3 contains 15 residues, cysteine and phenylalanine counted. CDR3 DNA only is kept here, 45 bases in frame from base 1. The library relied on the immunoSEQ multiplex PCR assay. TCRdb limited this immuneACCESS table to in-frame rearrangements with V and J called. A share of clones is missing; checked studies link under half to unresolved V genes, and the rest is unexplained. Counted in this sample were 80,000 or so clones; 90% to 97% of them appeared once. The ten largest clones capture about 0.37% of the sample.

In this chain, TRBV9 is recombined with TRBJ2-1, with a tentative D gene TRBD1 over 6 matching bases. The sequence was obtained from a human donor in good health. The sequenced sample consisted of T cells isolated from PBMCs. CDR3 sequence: CASSAAGAVYNEQFF. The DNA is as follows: TGTGCCAGCAGCGCGGCAGGGGCAGTCTACAATGAGCAGTTCTTC.